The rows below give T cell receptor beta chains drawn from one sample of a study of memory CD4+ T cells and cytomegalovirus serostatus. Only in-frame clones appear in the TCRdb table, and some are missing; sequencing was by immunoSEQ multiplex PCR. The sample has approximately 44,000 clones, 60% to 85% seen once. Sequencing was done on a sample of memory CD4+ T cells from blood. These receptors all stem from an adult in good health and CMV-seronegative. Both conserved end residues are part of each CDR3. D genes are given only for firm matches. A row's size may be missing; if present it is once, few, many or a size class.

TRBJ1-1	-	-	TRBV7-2	TGTGCCAGCAACCTAGACGGCTACACTGAAGCTTTCTTT	CASNLDGYTEAFF
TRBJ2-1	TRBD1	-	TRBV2	TGTGCCAGCAGCGCGAGGACAGGGGAAGGTGAGCAGTTCTTC	CASSARTGEGEQFF
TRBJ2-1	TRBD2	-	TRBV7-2	TGTGCCAGCAGCCCACTAGCGGGAGAGTACAATGAGCAGTTCTTC	CASSPLAGEYNEQFF
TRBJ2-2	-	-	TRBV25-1	TGTGCCAGCAGTGATCCGACGAGAAACACCGGGGAGCTGTTTTTT	CASSDPTRNTGELFF
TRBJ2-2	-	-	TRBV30	TGTGCCTGGAGAGATTGGGGTAGCGGAGGGAACACCGGGGAGCTGTTTTTT	CAWRDWGSGGNTGELFF
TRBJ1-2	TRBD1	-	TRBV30	TGTGCCTGGAAGGGACAGGGGTACGGCTACACCTTC	CAWKGQGYGYTF
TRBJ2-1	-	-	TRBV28	TGTGCCAGCCGACGGGGCTCCTACAATGAGCAGTTCTTC	CASRRGSYNEQFF
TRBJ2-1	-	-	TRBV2	TGTGCCAGCAGTCGGGGTGGGGGCAATGAGCAGTTCTTC	CASSRGGGNEQFF
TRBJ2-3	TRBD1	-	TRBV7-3	TGTGCCAGCAGCACCGGGACAGACACAGATACGCAGTATTTT	CASSTGTDTDTQYF
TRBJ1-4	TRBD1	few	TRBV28	TGTGCCAGCAGTGACGACAGGGGGCCTAAAAATGAAAAACTGTTTTTT	CASSDDRGPKNEKLFF
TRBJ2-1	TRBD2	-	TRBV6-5	TGTGCCAGCAGTTACTCCGGTAGCGGGAGGAATGAGCAGTTCTTC	CASSYSGSGRNEQFF
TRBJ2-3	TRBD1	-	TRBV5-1	TGCGCCAGCAGCTTGGTGGGACAGGTTACAGATACGCAGTATTTT	CASSLVGQVTDTQYF
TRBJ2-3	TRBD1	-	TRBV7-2	TGTGCCAGCAGCCGGACAGGGGGAAGCACAGATACGCAGTATTTT	CASSRTGGSTDTQYF
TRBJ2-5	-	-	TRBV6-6	TGTGCCAGCAGCCCTGAAGGGGCGACCCAGTACTTC	CASSPEGATQYF
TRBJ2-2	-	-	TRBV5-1	TGCGCCAGCAGCTTGGACAGGGCGAACACCGGGGAGCTGTTTTTT	CASSLDRANTGELFF
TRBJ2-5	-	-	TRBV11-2	TGTGCCAGCAGCTTAAACTCACAAGAGACCCAGTACTTC	CASSLNSQETQYF
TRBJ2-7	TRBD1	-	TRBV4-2	TGTGCCAGCAGCCGCACAGGGGTAGGGTACGAGCAGTACTTC	CASSRTGVGYEQYF
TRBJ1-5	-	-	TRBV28	TGTGCCAGCAGACCCCAGGGAGGAAGCAATCAGCCCCAGCATTTT	CASRPQGGSNQPQHF
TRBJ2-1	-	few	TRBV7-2	TGTGCCAGCAGCGCCCTCAGGGACCCAGGAGGCGATGAGCAGTTCTTC	CASSALRDPGGDEQFF
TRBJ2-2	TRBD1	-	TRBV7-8	TGTGCCAGCAGGGCAGGGGGCTCGAACACCGGGGAGCTGTTTTTT	CASRAGGSNTGELFF
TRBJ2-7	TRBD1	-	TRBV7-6	TGTGCCAGCAGCCAACCGGGACAGGGGGAAAACGAGCAGTACTTC	CASSQPGQGENEQYF
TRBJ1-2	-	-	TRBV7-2	TGTGCCAGCAGCCGGGACACGGTTTTCGGGGCGAACTACACCTTC	CASSRDTVFGANYTF
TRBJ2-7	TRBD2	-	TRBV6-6	TGTGCCAGCAGTCCTCGACTAGCAGGCAGGGAGCAGTACTTC	CASSPRLAGREQYF
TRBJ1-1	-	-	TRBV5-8	TGTGCCAGCAGCTCCCTTATGAACACTGAAGCTTTCTTT	CASSSLMNTEAFF
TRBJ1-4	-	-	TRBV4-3	TGCGCCAGCAGCCAAGAAGACACGCCTGAAAAACTGTTTTTT	CASSQEDTPEKLFF